This TCR beta chain is from a study of blood T cell repertoires in COVID-19. Ages ranged from roughly 18 to 100 years, with residence in approximately 25 US areas. Cohort 3 donors counted as recovered after two negative PCRs, clearance, or resolved symptoms. V gave up 7 bases and J gave up 4 bases, with 24 bases separating them. Germline assignment: CDR1 SQVTM and CDR2 ANQGSEA. The CDR3 loop spans 16 amino acids. Sequenced by immunoSEQ multiplex PCR; TCRdb stores in-frame clones only, minus some. Of hundreds of thousands of clones in the sample, approximately 92% were seen once. The sequencing sample was made of PBMCs or T cells enriched from blood (not recorded which). This sequence joins TRBV29-1 and TRBJ2-3, with D tentatively TRBD1 (6 bases). The sequence was collected from a man between 18 and 35 years old who had recovered from COVID-19. As DNA, the CDR3 is TGCAGCGCCGTACTTACAGGGTTTTATCCACCAGATACGCAGTATTTT. Amino acids: CSAVLTGFYPPDTQYF.